Included here is one T cell receptor (beta chain) sequence, with context. Its specificity is unknown. The repertoire was sequenced with immunoSEQ multiplex PCR; TCRdb's copy has only in-frame clones and lacks some. The sample lists fewer than 65,000 clones, about four fifths occurring once. This entry belongs to a study of OX40 agonist ivuxolimab in advanced cancers. Study summary: The study treated patients with ivuxolimab, an agonistic anti-OX40 (CD134) antibody. Of mixed ages from about 20 to 80 and averaging 60 years, the group was approximately 80% male.

Findings and limits, study-wide: There was clonal expansion of CD4+ and CD8+ blood T cells by week 6 at 0.1 to 3.0 mg/kg. In general, CD8+ T cells held more expanded clones than CD4+ did, on average.

CDR1 is SGHTA and CDR2 is FQGNSA in the germline V gene. Trimming cost V 5 bases and J 5 bases, with 12 bases left between them. This CDR3 has 13 amino acids. The sequence was obtained from an adult with an advanced solid tumor such as melanoma, head and neck, liver or kidney cancer. The sample was CD4+ or CD8+ T cells sorted from blood, taken in a trial of the OX40 agonist ivuxolimab. This chain links TRBV7-2 with TRBJ1-1; D possibly corresponds to TRBD1 (5 bases). The CDR3 DNA sequence: TGTGCCAGCAGCCAGGGCTGGGGAACTGAAGCTTTCTTT. Its translation is CASSQGWGTEAFF.